The T cell receptor beta chain under discussion was sequenced for a study of shared clonotypes between healthy human individuals. Findings and limits, study-wide: Some naive CD4 clonotypes, around 5%, turned up in common across a handful of donors.

Donors were Caucasian adults residing in Nashville, Tennessee, USA. On this clone itself: Its antigen is as yet unknown. The sample has other DNA sequences that encode this CDR3 too.

With 2 bases removed from V and 1 base from J, the gap between germline ends came to 5 bases. This CDR3 has 13 residues. CDR1 MNHNY and CDR2 SVGAGI come from the germline V gene (reference sequence). At deep level, the assay was performed. In the study's own analysis: There were no quality scores in the junction-only immunoSEQ sequences, so filtering differed. Sequencing used immunoSEQ multiplex PCR; TCRdb keeps in-frame clones, though not all of them. V, J and clone size are taken as reported in that table, and D and trimming were inferred from the DNA itself. Here the sample spans 400,000 to 600,000 clones, 90% to 96% being singletons.

The TCR comes from a woman in her 30s in good health. V and J are TRBV6-6 and TRBJ1-1; D is uncertain. Input material: naive CD4+ T cells sorted from blood. Subset of the sample: CD45RA+ positively selected. The CDR3: CASSYGENTEAFF. The CDR3 DNA reads TGTGCCAGCAGTTACGGAGAGAACACTGAAGCTTTCTTT.